This paragraph reports one T cell receptor beta chain. The TRB libraries of cDNA were built by UMI-labeled 5' RACE. TCRdb reanalyzed the 5' RACE reads and collapses them to one entry per CDR3 protein, without DNA. Its listing shows about 40,000 distinct CDR3 sequences. The CDR3 covers 16 residues. CDR1 and CDR2 (germline): DFQATT, SNEGSKA (reference sequence). These data come from a study of CXCR3-negative and CXCR3-positive naive CD8 T cells. Sequenced: naive CXCR3- CD8+ T cells from blood. Sample subset: CD45RO-CCR7+CD27+CD95- naive CD8+ T cells lacking CXCR3 (TNR3-). This chain joins TRBV20-1 and TRBJ2-5; checking the TCRdb D call of TRBD2 is not possible without DNA. This TCR was recovered from a human donor in good health. Some clones in this sample may be carry-over from other donors' samples. CDR3 sequence reads: CSAGSGTSGGQETQYF.